This T cell receptor beta chain was retrieved from a study of CD8 T cells in Susac syndrome. RNA, at roughly 0.45 to 1 ug, was reverse transcribed with random hexamers. Using its own MiXCR run on the immunoSEQ multiplex PCR reads, TCRdb lists one record per CDR3 protein. The sample has 150,000 to 200,000 distinct CDR3 sequences, 95% seen once. This clonotype appeared once. In the multiple sclerosis control group, patients were treatment-naive and had stable or active relapsing-remitting disease. The length of the CDR3 is 12 residues. Looked up from germline, CDR1 is MNHEY and CDR2 is SMNVEV (reference sequence). Trimming cost V 6 bases and J 8 bases; bases outside gene matches: 5.

Sequenced input: CD4+ T cells from PBMCs. This clonotype originated in a human donor with multiple sclerosis. The chain joins TRBV27 to TRBJ1-1, with 8 bases identical to TRBD1. In DNA, the CDR3 is TGTGCCAGCAGCCGGACAGGGTTCGAAGCTTTCTTT. As protein: CASSRTGFEAFF.